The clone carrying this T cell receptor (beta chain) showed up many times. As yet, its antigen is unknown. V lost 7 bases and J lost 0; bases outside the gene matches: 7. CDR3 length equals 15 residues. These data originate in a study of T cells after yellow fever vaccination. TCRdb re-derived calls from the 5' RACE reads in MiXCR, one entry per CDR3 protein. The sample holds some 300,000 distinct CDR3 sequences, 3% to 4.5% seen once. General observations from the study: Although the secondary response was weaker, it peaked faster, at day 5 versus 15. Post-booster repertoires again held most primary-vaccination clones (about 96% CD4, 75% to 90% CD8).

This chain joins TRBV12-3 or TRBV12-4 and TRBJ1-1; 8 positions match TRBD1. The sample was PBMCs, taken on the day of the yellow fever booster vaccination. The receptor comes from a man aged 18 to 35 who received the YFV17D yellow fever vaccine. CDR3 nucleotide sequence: TGTGCCAGCAACCCGGACAGGGAGCTGAACACTGAAGCTTTCTTT. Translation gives CASNPDRELNTEAFF.